These 18 T cell receptor beta chains came from one sample sequenced in a study of PD-L1 blockade in urothelial cancer. Using immunoSEQ multiplex PCR, the repertoire was profiled, and TCRdb retains in-frame clones only, with some absent. The top ten clones hold approximately 3.5% of a sample with approximately 70,000 clones, roughly nine tenths of them seen once. Here the sequenced sample was PBMCs, taken around atezolizumab (anti-PD-L1) treatment. These receptors were collected from a man in his 60s with urothelial cancer.

This chain connects TRBV30 to TRBJ2-7; 7 nucleotides match TRBD1. The germline V gene has CDR1 GTSNPN and CDR2 SVGIG (reference sequence). The CDR3 totals 13 residues. With 2 bases clipped from V and 6 bases from J, the junction kept 7 bases outside the gene matches. The CDR3 sequence is CAWSPVPGGEQYF. The DNA for the CDR3 is TGTGCCTGGAGTCCAGTACCAGGGGGCGAGCAGTACTTC.

This clone was observed a single time. The chain recombines TRBV19 with TRBJ2-7; D might be TRBD1 (6 bases). CDR3 length equals 15 residues. Deletions cut 6 bases from V and 0 bases from J, with 15 bases between. Looked up from germline, CDR1 is LNHDA and CDR2 is SQIVND (reference sequence). In DNA form, the CDR3 reads TGTGCCAGTAGGATAACAGGGATTCCCTCCTACGAGCAGTACTTC. This codes for CASRITGIPSYEQYF.

The chain joins TRBV6-5 to TRBJ1-3; perhaps TRBD1 as D (6 bases). V dropped 6 bases and J dropped 4 bases, with 13 bases sitting between them. From germline, CDR1 is MNHEY and CDR2 SVGAGI. There are 14 residues in the CDR3. DNA of the CDR3: TGTGCCAGCAGACCGACAGGACGCGGAAACACCATATATTTT. It specifies CASRPTGRGNTIYF.

This chain connects TRBV28 to TRBJ1-1, with D perhaps TRBD1 (5 bases). The CDR3 length is 14 residues. Looked up from germline, CDR1 is MDHEN and CDR2 is SYDVKM. With 3 bases removed from V and 8 bases from J, the gap between germline ends came to 16 bases. CDR3 bases: TGTGCCAGCAGTTTGATAATAAGGGGATGGGAAGCTTTCTTT. Its protein is CASSLIIRGWEAFF.

The DNA for the CDR3 is TGTGCCAGCAGCCTCGGGGCGGGAGCTGCAGAGACCCAGTACTTC. Residues: CASSLGAGAAETQYF. This chain links TRBV9 with TRBJ2-5, with 7 bases fitting TRBD2. In germline, CDR1 is SGDLS, CDR2 YYNGEE. The trim removed 4 bases at V and 4 bases at J, leaving 10 bases unmatched. This CDR3 contains 15 residues. The whole variable domain, remainder taken from reference TRBV9 and TRBJ2-5, is DSGVTQTPKHLITATGQRVTLRCSPRSGDLSVYWYQQSLDQGLQFLIQYYNGEERAKGNILERFSAQQFPDLHSELNLSSLELGDSALYFCASSLGAGAAETQYFGPGTRLLVL.

This chain connects TRBV14 to TRBJ1-3, with D unclear. The CDR3 is 17 amino acids. V lost 2 bases, J lost 0 bases, and 14 bases lay in between. Germline V gives CDR1 SGHDN, CDR2 FVKESK. This CDR3 is CASSQMGAGYSGNTIYF. In DNA, the CDR3 is TGTGCCAGCAGCCAAATGGGAGCCGGCTACTCTGGAAACACCATATATTTT. The full variable domain, with the rest looked up from reference TRBV14 and TRBJ1-3, is EAGVTQFPSHSVIEKGQTVTLRCDPISGHDNLYWYRRVMGKEIKFLLHFVKESKQDESGMPNNRFLAERTGGTYSTLKVQPAELEDSGVYFCASSQMGAGYSGNTIYFGEGSWLTVV.

The gene calls are TRBV6-5 and TRBJ1-1, with a tentative D call TRBD1 (5 bases). Germline V gene data show CDR1 as MNHEY and CDR2 as SVGAGI. V lost 4 bases and J lost 1, with 13 bases in between. This CDR3 has 15 residues. The CDR3 nucleotides are TGTGCCAGCAGTTGGGGCAGGGAGGGGAACACTGAAGCTTTCTTT. It encodes CASSWGREGNTEAFF.

This CDR3 is CASSLGGTASYEQYF. In DNA, the CDR3 is TGCGCCAGCAGCTTGGGCGGGACAGCGAGCTACGAGCAGTACTTC. This chain uses TRBV5-1 with TRBJ2-7; the D gene is possibly TRBD1 (7 bases). With 0 bases removed from V and 3 bases from J, the gap between germline ends came to 13 bases. Germline V gene data show CDR1 as SGHRS and CDR2 as YFSETQ. This CDR3 region has 15 residues. The full variable domain, its missing parts supplied by reference TRBV5-1 and TRBJ2-7, is KAGVTQTPRYLIKTRGQQVTLSCSPISGHRSVSWYQQTPGQGLQFLFEYFSETQRNKGNFPGRFSGRQFSNSRSEMNVSTLELGDSALYLCASSLGGTASYEQYFGPGTRLTVT.

This chain links TRBV5-1 with TRBJ2-1; 13 bases agree with TRBD2. J lost 9 bases, V lost 5 bases, and 14 bases had no gene match. The CDR3 has 17 residues. Per germline, CDR1 SGHRS and CDR2 YFSETQ. In nucleotides, the CDR3 is TGCGCCAGCAGAATTGGCCCCACTAGCGGGGGGGCGGGTGAGCAGTTCTTC. Translation: CASRIGPTSGGAGEQFF.

The chain links TRBV18 to TRBJ2-5; tentative D call: TRBD2 (7 bases). There are 17 residues in the CDR3. Germline lookup yields CDR1 KGHSH and CDR2 LQKENI. Trimming cost V 0 bases and J 5 bases, with 19 bases left between them. The CDR3 spells CASSPPLRGLSGETQYF. The CDR3 nucleotides are TGTGCCAGCTCACCACCGTTGCGGGGGCTCTCCGGGGAGACCCAGTACTTC.

The V call is TRBV29-1, the J call TRBJ1-1; D might be TRBD1 (5 bases). Trimming left V 4 bases short and J 0 bases short, with 12 bases between. The CDR3 loop spans 14 amino acids. Germline-derived CDR1 and CDR2 are SQVTM and ANQGSEA. The CDR3 bases are TGCAGCGTTGGGGGGGTAGAGATGAACACTGAAGCTTTCTTT. Translation gives CSVGGVEMNTEAFF.

The J gene is TRBJ2-3, the V gene TRBV5-6; tentatively, D is TRBD2 (7 bases). The CDR3 has 15 amino acids. The germline gives CDR1 SGHDT, CDR2 YYEEEE. Between the trimmed V and J ends, which lost 0 bases and 4 bases, there was a span of 12 bases. This CDR3 is CASSLEEGGADTQYF. The CDR3 nucleotides are TGTGCCAGCAGCTTGGAGGAGGGGGGGGCAGATACGCAGTATTTT.

The chain recombines TRBV5-8 with TRBJ1-6; 10 nucleotides line up with TRBD1. V lost 5 bases, J lost 3 bases, and 11 bases stayed unmatched. Germline V CDR1 and CDR2: SGHTS, YDEGEE. The CDR3 length is 18 residues. CDR3 nucleotide sequence: TGTGCCAGCAGACCCCACGGGACAGGGGATAACTATAATTCACCCCTCCACTTT. Protein: CASRPHGTGDNYNSPLHF.

This chain uses TRBV7-9 with TRBJ2-2; 9 bases map to TRBD1. Germline V lookup: CDR1 SEHNR, CDR2 FQNEAQ (reference sequence). V was clipped by 5 bases and J by 5 bases; unmatched bases: 9. This CDR3 region has 16 residues. The CDR3 DNA follows: TGTGCCAGCAGCCAACAGGGGGCTCGGGGAACCGGGGAGCTGTTTTTT. Protein sequence: CASSQQGARGTGELFF. Full variable domain (missing parts from reference TRBV7-9 and TRBJ2-2): DTGVSQNPRHKITKRGQNVTFRCDPISEHNRLYWYRQTLGQGPEFLTYFQNEAQLEKSRLLSDRFSAERPKGSFSTLEIQRTEQGDSAMYLCASSQQGARGTGELFFGEGSRLTVL.

V is TRBV2 and J is TRBJ2-1; 7 nucleotides match TRBD1. Per the germline V gene, CDR1 is SNHLY and CDR2 is FYNNEI. Germline trimming cut 1 base from V and 16 bases from J; bases unmatched to any gene: 10. This CDR3 contains 13 residues. CDR3 nucleotides: TGTGCCAGCAGTGAAGGGGAAGAGACAGGGCCCTTCTTC. Its protein is CASSEGEETGPFF.

The chain carries TRBV28 and TRBJ1-5, with unresolved D. Germline CDR1 reads MDHEN; CDR2 reads SYDVKM. The CDR3 length is 16 residues. Trimming shortened V by 10 bases and J by 1 base, and 20 bases separated the two germline ends. This CDR3 reads CAITMESGGSNQPQHF. The CDR3 nucleotides read TGTGCCATCACCATGGAGTCTGGTGGCAGCAATCAGCCCCAGCATTTT.

CDR3: CASREAPWTNTGELFF. DNA of the CDR3: TGTGCCAGCCGGGAGGCTCCCTGGACCAACACCGGGGAGCTGTTTTTT. The chain joins TRBV28 to TRBJ2-2, with 7 positions matching TRBD2. Looked up from germline, CDR1 is MDHEN and CDR2 is SYDVKM. Trimming removed 8 bases from V and 2 bases from J; junction bases left unmatched: 11. The CDR3 loop spans 16 amino acids.

The chain couples TRBV28 to TRBJ2-5; 12 positions match TRBD2. V lost 8 bases to trimming and J lost 4 bases; unmatched junction nucleotides: 8. The CDR3 length is 15 residues. CDR1 is MDHEN and CDR2 is SYDVKM in the germline V gene. The chain's CDR3 is CASRTGLAGLETQYF. The CDR3 nucleotides are TGTGCCAGCCGCACAGGACTAGCGGGACTAGAGACCCAGTACTTC.